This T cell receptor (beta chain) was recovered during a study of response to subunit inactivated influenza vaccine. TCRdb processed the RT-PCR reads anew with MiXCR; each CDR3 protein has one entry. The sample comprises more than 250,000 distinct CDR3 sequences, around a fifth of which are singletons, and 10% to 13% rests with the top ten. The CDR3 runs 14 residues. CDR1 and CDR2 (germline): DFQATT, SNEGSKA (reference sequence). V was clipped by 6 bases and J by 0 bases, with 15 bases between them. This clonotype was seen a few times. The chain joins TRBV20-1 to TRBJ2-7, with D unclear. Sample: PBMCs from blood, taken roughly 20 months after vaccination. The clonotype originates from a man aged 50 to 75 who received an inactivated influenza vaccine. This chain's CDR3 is CSAPRTFSSYEQYF. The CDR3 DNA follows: TGCAGTGCCCCCCGGACCTTCAGCTCCTACGAGCAGTACTTC.